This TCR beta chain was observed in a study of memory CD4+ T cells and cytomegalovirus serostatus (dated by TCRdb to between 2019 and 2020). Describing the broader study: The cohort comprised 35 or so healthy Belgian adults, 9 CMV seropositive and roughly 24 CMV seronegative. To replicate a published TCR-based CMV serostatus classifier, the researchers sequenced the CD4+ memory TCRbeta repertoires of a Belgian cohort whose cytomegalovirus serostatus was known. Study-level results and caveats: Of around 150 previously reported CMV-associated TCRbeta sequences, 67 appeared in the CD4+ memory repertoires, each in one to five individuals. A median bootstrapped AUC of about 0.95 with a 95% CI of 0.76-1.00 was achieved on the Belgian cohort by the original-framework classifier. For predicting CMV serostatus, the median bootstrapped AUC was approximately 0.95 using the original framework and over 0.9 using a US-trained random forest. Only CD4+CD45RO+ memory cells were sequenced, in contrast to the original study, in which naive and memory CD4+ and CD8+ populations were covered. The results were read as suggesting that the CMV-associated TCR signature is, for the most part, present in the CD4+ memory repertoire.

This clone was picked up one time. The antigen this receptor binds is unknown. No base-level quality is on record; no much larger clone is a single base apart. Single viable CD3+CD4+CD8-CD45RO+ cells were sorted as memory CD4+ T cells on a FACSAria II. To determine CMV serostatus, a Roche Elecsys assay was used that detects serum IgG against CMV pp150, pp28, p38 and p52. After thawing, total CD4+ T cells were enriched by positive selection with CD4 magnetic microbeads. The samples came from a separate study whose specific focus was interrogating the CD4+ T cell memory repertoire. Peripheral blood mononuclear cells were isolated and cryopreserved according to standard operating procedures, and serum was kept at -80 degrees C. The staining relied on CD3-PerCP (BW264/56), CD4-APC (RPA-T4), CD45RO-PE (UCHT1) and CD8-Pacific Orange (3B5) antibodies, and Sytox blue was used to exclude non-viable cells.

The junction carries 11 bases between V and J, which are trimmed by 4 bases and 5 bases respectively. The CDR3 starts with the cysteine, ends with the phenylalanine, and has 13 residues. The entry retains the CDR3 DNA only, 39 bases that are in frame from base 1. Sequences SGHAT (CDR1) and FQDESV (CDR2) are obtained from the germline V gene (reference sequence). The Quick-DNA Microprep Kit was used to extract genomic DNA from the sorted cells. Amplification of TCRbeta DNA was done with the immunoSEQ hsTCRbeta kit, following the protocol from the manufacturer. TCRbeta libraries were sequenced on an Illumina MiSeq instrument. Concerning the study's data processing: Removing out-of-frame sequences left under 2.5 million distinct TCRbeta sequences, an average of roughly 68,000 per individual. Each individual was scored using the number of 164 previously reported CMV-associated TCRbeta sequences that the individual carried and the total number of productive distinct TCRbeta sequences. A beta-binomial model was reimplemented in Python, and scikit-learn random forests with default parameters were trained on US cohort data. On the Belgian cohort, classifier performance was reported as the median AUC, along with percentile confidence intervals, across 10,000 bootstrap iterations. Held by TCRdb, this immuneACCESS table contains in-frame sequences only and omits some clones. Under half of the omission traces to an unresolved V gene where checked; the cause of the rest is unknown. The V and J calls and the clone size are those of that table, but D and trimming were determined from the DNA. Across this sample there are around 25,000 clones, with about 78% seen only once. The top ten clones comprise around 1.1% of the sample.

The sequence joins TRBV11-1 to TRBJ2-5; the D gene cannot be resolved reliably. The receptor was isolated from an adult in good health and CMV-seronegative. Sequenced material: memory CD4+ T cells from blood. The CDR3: CASSSDLGETQYF. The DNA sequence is TGTGCCAGCAGCTCGGACCTTGGGGAGACCCAGTACTTC.